Sequencing of this T cell receptor beta chain was carried out in a study of T-cell memory formation after mild COVID-19. Study summary: For the most part, TCR clusters were specific to one donor. Study-wide points: CM and EM subsets held most contracting CD4+ clones; EMRA held CD8+ ones. Prior to infection, memory already included some responding clones, suggesting cross-reactive memory joined. What remained unconfirmed was the SARS-CoV-2 specificity of second-wave clones peaking on day 37.

As for this clonotype: Its cognate antigen is unknown.

Trimming left V 4 bases short and J 6 bases short, with 16 bases between. Germline V gene sequence: CDR1 SGDLS, CDR2 YYNGEE. The CDR3 length is 14 residues. TCRdb ran MiXCR on the 5' RACE reads and lists one entry per CDR3 protein. This sample has about 290,000 distinct CDR3 sequences, with 15% found just once. This TCR was recovered from a man younger than 35 who had mild COVID-19 (a few samples of this study predate the infection). Cell type and time point are not known. The rearrangement uses TRBV9 and TRBJ1-1, with D possibly TRBD1 on 5 matching bases. The sequencing input was PBMCs or a T cell subset sorted from them (not recorded which). CDR3 bases: TGTGCCAGCAGCCCAAACCGGGACTACGCTGAAGCTTTCTTT. It yields the protein CASSPNRDYAEAFF. The whole variable domain, remainder taken from reference TRBV9 and TRBJ1-1, is DSGVTQTPKHLITATGQRVTLRCSPRSGDLSVYWYQQSLDQGLQFLIQYYNGEERAKGNILERFSAQQFPDLHSELNLSSLELGDSALYFCASSPNRDYAEAFFGQGTRLTVV.